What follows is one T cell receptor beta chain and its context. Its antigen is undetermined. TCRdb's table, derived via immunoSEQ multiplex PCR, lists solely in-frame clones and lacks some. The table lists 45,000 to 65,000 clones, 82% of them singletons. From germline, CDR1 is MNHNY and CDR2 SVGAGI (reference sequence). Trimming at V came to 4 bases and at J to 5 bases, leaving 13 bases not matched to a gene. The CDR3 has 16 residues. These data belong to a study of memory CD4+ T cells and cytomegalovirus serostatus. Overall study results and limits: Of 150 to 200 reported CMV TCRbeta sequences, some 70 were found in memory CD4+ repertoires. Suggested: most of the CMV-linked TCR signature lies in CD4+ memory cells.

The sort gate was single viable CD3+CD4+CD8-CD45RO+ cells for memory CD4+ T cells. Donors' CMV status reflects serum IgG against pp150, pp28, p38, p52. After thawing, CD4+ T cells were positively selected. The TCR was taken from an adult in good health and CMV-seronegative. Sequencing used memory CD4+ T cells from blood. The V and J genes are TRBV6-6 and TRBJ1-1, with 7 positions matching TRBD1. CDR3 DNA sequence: TGTGCCAGCAGTTCGCCTCCTACAGGGGCGAGGACTGAAGCTTTCTTT. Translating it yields CASSSPPTGARTEAFF.